Reported below is one T cell receptor beta chain. Produced via immunoSEQ multiplex PCR; TCRdb's table is partial and in-frame only. The data contain about 70,000 clones, roughly 86% of them singletons. The data were obtained in a study of OX40 agonist ivuxolimab in advanced cancers. The CDR3 is made up of 17 amino acids. This sample comprised CD4+ or CD8+ T cells sorted from blood, obtained in a trial of the OX40 agonist ivuxolimab. This sequence was found in an adult with an advanced solid tumor such as melanoma, head and neck, liver or kidney cancer. The V call is TRBV21-1, the J call TRBJ2-7; the table's D call, TRBD1, was not checked against the DNA. TRBV21-1 has pseudogene status. This chain's CDR3 is CASSKESQGLSSYEQYF. For the CDR3, the DNA is TGTGCCAGCAGCAAAGAGAGCCAGGGCCTAAGCTCCTACGAGCAGTACTTC.